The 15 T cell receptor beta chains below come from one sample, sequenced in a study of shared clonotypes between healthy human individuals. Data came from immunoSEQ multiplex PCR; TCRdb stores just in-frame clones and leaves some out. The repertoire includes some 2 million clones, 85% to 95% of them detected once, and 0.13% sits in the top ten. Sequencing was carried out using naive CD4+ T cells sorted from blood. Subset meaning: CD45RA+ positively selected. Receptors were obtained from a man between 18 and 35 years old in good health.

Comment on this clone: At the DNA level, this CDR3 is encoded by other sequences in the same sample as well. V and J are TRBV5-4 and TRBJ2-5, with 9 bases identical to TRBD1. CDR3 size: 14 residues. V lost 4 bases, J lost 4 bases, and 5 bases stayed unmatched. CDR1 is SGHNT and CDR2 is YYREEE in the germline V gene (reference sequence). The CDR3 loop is CASSLTGGGETQYF. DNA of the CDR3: TGTGCCAGCAGCCTAACAGGGGGCGGAGAGACCCAGTACTTC.

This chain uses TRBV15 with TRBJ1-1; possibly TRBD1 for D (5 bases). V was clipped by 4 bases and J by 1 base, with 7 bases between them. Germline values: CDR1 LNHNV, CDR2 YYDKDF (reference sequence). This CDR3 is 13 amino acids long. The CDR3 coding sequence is TGTGCCACCAGCACCAGGGAGAACACTGAAGCTTTCTTT. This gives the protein CATSTRENTEAFF. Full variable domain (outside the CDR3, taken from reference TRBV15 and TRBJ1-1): DAMVIQNPRYQVTQFGKPVTLSCSQTLNHNVMYWYQQKSSQAPKLLFHYYDKDFNNEADTPDNFQSRRPNTSFCFLDIRSPGLGDTAMYLCATSTRENTEAFFGQGTRLTVV.

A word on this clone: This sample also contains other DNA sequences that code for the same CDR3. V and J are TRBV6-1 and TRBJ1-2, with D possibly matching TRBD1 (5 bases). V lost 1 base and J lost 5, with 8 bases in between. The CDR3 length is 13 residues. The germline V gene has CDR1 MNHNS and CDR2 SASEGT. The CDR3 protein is CASSEGGVYGYTF. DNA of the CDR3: TGTGCCAGCAGTGAAGGGGGGGTTTATGGCTACACCTTC.

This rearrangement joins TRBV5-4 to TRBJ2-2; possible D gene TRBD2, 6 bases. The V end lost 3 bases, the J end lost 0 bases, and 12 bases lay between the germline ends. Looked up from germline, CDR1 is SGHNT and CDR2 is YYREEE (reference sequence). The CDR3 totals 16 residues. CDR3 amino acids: CASSSPRESNTGELFF. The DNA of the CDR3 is TGTGCCAGCAGCTCTCCTCGGGAGTCGAACACCGGGGAGCTGTTTTTT. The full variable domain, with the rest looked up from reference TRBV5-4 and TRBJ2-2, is ETGVTQSPTHLIKTRGQQVTLRCSSQSGHNTVSWYQQALGQGPQFIFQYYREEENGRGNFPPRFSGLQFPNYSSELNVNALELDDSALYLCASSSPRESNTGELFFGEGSRLTVL.

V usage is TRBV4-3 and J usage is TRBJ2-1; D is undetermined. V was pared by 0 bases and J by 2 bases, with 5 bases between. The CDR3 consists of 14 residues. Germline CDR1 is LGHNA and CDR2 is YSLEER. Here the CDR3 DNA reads TGCGCCAGCAGCCAAGATTCCCCCTACAATGAGCAGTTCTTC. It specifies CASSQDSPYNEQFF.

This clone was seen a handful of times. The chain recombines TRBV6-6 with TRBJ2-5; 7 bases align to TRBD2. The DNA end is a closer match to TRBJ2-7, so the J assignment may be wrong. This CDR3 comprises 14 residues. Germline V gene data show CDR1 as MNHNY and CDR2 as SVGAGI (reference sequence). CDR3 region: CASKRGLGSYEQYF. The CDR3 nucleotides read TGTGCCAGCAAGCGGGGACTTGGCTCCTACGAGCAGTACTTC.

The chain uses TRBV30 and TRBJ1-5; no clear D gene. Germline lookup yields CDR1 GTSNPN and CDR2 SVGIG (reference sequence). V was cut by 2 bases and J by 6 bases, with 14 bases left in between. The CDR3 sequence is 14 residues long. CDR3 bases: TGTGCCTGGAGTCTTGCGTCGGGGAGTCAGCCCCAGCATTTT. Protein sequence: CAWSLASGSQPQHF.

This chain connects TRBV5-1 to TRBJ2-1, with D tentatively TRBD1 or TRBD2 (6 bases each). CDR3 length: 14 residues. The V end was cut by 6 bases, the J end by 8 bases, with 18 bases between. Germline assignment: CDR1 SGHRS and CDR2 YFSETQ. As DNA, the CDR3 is TGCGCCAGCAACCGCTGGGGGGCGCCGGATGAGCAGTTCTTC. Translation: CASNRWGAPDEQFF.

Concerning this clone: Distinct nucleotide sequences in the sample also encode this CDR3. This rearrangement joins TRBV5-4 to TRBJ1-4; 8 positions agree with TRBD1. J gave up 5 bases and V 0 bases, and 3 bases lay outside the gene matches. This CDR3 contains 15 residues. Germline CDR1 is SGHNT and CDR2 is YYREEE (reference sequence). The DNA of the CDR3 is TGTGCCAGCAGCTTGGGACAGGGGAGGAATGAAAAACTGTTTTTT. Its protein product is CASSLGQGRNEKLFF.

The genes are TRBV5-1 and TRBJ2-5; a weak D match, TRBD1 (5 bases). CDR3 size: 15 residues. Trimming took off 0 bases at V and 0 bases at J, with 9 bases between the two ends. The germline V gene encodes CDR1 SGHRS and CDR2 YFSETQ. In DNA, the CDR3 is TGCGCCAGCAGCTTGGATGGGGCGTACCAAGAGACCCAGTACTTC. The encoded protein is CASSLDGAYQETQYF.

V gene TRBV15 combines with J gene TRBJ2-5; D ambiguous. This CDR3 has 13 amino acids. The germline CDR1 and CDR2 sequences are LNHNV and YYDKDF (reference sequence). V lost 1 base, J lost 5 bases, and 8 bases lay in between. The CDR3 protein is CATSRAEQETQYF. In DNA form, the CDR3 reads TGTGCCACCAGCAGAGCGGAACAGGAGACCCAGTACTTC.

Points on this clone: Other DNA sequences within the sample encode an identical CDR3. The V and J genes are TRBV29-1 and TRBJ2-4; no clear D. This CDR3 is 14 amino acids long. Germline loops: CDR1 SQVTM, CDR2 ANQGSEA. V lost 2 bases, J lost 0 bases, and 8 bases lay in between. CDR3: CSVELRLAKNIQYF. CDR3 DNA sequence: TGCAGCGTTGAATTGCGTCTAGCCAAAAACATTCAGTACTTC.

CDR3 protein: CASSGQGADSPLHF. The DNA for the CDR3 is TGTGCCAGCAGTGGACAGGGGGCCGATTCACCCCTCCACTTT. The rearrangement joins TRBV2 to TRBJ1-6; 10 nucleotides match TRBD1. CDR1 is SNHLY and CDR2 is FYNNEI in the germline V gene. The CDR3 loop spans 14 amino acids. J gave up 8 bases and V 4 bases, and 2 bases lay outside the gene matches.

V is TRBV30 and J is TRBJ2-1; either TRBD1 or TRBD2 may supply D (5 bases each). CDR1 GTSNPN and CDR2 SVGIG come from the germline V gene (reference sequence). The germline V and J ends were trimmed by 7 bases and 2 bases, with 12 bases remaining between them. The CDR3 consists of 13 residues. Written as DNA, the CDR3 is TGTGCCTCGCTAAGGGGACCCTACAATGAGCAGTTCTTC. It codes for CASLRGPYNEQFF.

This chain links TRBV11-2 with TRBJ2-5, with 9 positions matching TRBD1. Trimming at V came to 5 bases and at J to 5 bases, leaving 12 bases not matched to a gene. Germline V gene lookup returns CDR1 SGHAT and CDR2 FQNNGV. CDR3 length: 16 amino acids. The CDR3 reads CASSQGTGYFGETQYF. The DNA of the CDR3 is TGTGCCAGCAGCCAGGGGACAGGGTACTTCGGGGAGACCCAGTACTTC.